The 27 T cell receptor beta chains below all came from one sample that was sequenced in a study of blood T cells in healthy people across ages. A second PCR, run for roughly 7 to 11 cycles, used a sample-barcoded 5' primer plus a J-beta primer mix. TCRdb itself ran the 5' RACE reads through MiXCR, one entry per CDR3 protein. The data contain nearly 1 million distinct CDR3 sequences, roughly 51% of them singletons. Material: blood. The receptors derive from a woman aged 60-75 years in good health.

This clonotype was seen just once. The chain combines TRBV20-1 with TRBJ2-1, with 12 positions matching TRBD2. The V gene's germline CDR1 is DFQATT and CDR2 SNEGSKA (reference sequence). The CDR3 length is 14 residues. Unmatched junction bases numbered 7, after V lost 5 bases and J lost 8 bases. CDR3 in DNA: TGCAGTGCTGCACTAGCGGGAGGTCCGGATGAGCAGTTCTTC. Its translation is CSAALAGGPDEQFF.

The V call is TRBV10-3, the J call TRBJ2-7; D call uncertain. The V gene's germline CDR1 is ENHRY and CDR2 SYGVKD. The germline V and J ends were trimmed by 2 bases and 0 bases, with 8 bases remaining between them. This CDR3 comprises 14 residues. In DNA form, the CDR3 reads TGTGCCATCAGTGAGCGTGGGATCTCCTACGAGCAGTACTTC. It translates to CAISERGISYEQYF.

This clonotype has only one observation. The V call is TRBV2, the J call TRBJ2-1; tentative D call: TRBD1 (6 bases). Germline CDR1 SNHLY, CDR2 FYNNEI. This CDR3 has 16 amino acids. V lost 7 bases and J 4 bases, leaving 20 bases between the germline ends. CDR3 residues: CASTSQGRAVYNEQFF. The CDR3 DNA reads TGTGCCAGCACCTCTCAGGGGCGAGCGGTATACAATGAGCAGTTCTTC.

This clonotype was seen just once. The genes are TRBV4-2 and TRBJ1-5, with D possibly TRBD1 on 6 matching bases. The V end lost 6 bases, the J end lost 3 bases, and 18 bases lay between the germline ends. CDR1 LGHNA and CDR2 YNFKEQ come from the germline V gene. The CDR3 covers 16 residues. The CDR3 sequence is CASSPTGSRNNQPQHF. In nucleotides, the CDR3 is TGTGCCAGCAGTCCAACAGGGTCTAGGAACAATCAGCCCCAGCATTTT.

CDR3 nucleotide sequence: TGCGCCAGCAGCCTCTATGGAGCATACACTGAAGCTTTCTTT. It translates to CASSLYGAYTEAFF. The gene calls are TRBV5-1 and TRBJ1-1; D unclear. The ends were cut back, 4 bases at V and 3 bases at J, with 13 bases in the middle. The CDR3 has 14 residues. Per the germline V gene, CDR1 is SGHRS and CDR2 is YFSETQ.

The chain employs TRBV18 and TRBJ2-7, with D perhaps TRBD1 or TRBD2 (5 bases each). The tail of the sequence fits TRBJ2-5 better, so the J call may be wrong. The CDR3 loop spans 16 amino acids. Germline V gene lookup returns CDR1 KGHSH and CDR2 LQKENI. The CDR3 here is CASSLTRGKGVETQYF. CDR3 DNA: TGTGCCAGCTCACTAACGAGGGGTAAAGGTGTGGAGACCCAGTACTTC.

V usage is TRBV28 and J usage is TRBJ2-4; D ambiguous. The DNA end is more similar to TRBJ2-7, so the J call may be wrong. The CDR3 covers 14 residues. Germline lookup yields CDR1 MDHEN and CDR2 SYDVKM. This CDR3 is CASSFSAKYYEQYF. CDR3 in DNA: TGTGCCAGCAGTTTTTCGGCAAAGTACTACGAGCAGTACTTC.

The rearrangement uses TRBV25-1 and TRBJ1-4; D unresolved. V was cut by 7 bases and J by 8 bases, with 23 bases left in between. The germline gives CDR1 MGHDK, CDR2 SYGVNS. This CDR3 spans 16 amino acids. DNA of the CDR3: TGTGCCAGCACCCCTCGAACAAGCCTGTTTAAGGAAAAACTGTTTTTT. Translated: CASTPRTSLFKEKLFF.

V is TRBV20-1 and J is TRBJ2-7; unclear D gene. The CDR3 sequence is 18 residues long. Germline V gene lookup returns CDR1 DFQATT and CDR2 SNEGSKA (reference sequence). V was pared by 2 bases and J by 2 bases, with 25 bases between. The CDR3 region is CSARKSPRLDPAPYEQYF. The CDR3 coding sequence is TGCAGTGCTAGAAAGTCCCCCCGATTGGACCCCGCCCCCTACGAGCAGTACTTC.

Only a few counts were recorded for this clonotype. The chain joins TRBV7-9 to TRBJ2-1; 7 bases agree with TRBD1. The germline V gene encodes CDR1 SEHNR and CDR2 FQNEAQ (reference sequence). After removal of 4 bases from V and 7 bases from J, the junction contained 10 bases not matched to a gene. This CDR3 has 15 amino acids. Here the CDR3 reads CASSSHRGRWNEQFF. The DNA of the CDR3 is TGTGCCAGCAGCTCACACAGGGGTAGGTGGAATGAGCAGTTCTTC.

The J gene is TRBJ1-2, the V gene TRBV6-5; a possible D gene is TRBD1 (5 bases). Trimming took 5 bases from V and 8 from J, leaving 12 bases between them. In germline, CDR1 is MNHEY, CDR2 SVGAGI. This CDR3 has 12 residues. The CDR3 coding sequence is TGTGCCAGCAGTCGGGGCCGGGAAGGCTACACCTTC. Its translation is CASSRGREGYTF.

This clonotype was observed a handful of times. CDR3 protein: CASSPPGLAGGEDTQYF. The CDR3 DNA is TGTGCCAGCAGTCCCCCGGGACTAGCGGGAGGGGAAGATACGCAGTATTTT. The chain uses TRBV12-3 or TRBV12-4 and TRBJ2-3, with 16 bases matching TRBD2. Trimming at V came to 5 bases and at J to 5 bases, leaving 7 bases not matched to a gene. This CDR3 has 17 amino acids.

CDR3 residues: CASSGEPGTQYF. In nucleotides, the CDR3 is TGTGCCAGCAGCGGGGAGCCAGGTACGCAGTATTTT. The rearrangement uses TRBV7-9 and TRBJ2-3; D may be TRBD2 (5 bases). Germline CDR1 SEHNR, CDR2 FQNEAQ (reference sequence). The CDR3 has 12 residues. With 5 bases removed from V and 8 bases from J, the gap between germline ends came to 11 bases.

Only one count was recorded for this clonotype. One end of the junction varies from germline; a read error may be responsible. The chain carries TRBV5-1 and TRBJ2-5; the D is unclear. The germline gives CDR1 SGHRS, CDR2 YFSETQ. The CDR3 consists of 14 residues. The CDR3 protein is CAGSPRVGQETQYF. CDR3 sequence (DNA): TGCGCCGGCAGCCCCCGGGTAGGACAAGAGACCCAGTACTTC.

The genes are TRBV6-2 or TRBV6-3 and TRBJ2-1; 8 nucleotides match TRBD2. Germline V lookup: CDR1 MNHEY, CDR2 SVGEGT. The V segment lost 4 bases and the J segment 7 bases; nucleotides outside the gene matches: 18. This CDR3 is 18 amino acids long. The CDR3 sequence: CASSSNQGLAGFKNEQFF. DNA of the CDR3: TGTGCCAGCAGTTCCAACCAGGGATTAGCGGGATTCAAAAATGAGCAGTTCTTC.

V gene TRBV4-1 combines with J gene TRBJ2-5; 8 nucleotides agree with TRBD1. With V trimmed by 0 bases and J by 0 bases, 6 bases remained unmatched. This CDR3 has 17 residues. Germline loops: CDR1 MGHRA, CDR2 YSYEKL. As DNA, the CDR3 is TGCGCCAGCAGCCAAGAGCTAACAGGGGGGTACCAAGAGACCCAGTACTTC. It encodes CASSQELTGGYQETQYF.

The genes are TRBV18 and TRBJ2-6; 8 nucleotides align to TRBD1. The CDR3 runs 19 residues. J was trimmed by 0 bases and V by 1 base; bases with no gene match: 8. Germline V gives CDR1 KGHSH, CDR2 LQKENI. The CDR3 loop reads CASSPRGQGIVSGANVLTF. The CDR3 DNA follows: TGTGCCAGCTCACCACGTGGACAGGGAATAGTCTCTGGGGCCAACGTCCTGACTTTC.

This chain uses TRBV10-3 with TRBJ2-1; TRBD2 might be the D (5 bases). The V end lost 2 bases, the J end lost 4 bases, and 9 bases lay between the germline ends. The CDR3 has 14 amino acids. Germline assignment: CDR1 ENHRY and CDR2 SYGVKD. Here the CDR3 reads CAISEGSMYNEQFF. The DNA of the CDR3 is TGTGCCATCAGTGAGGGGAGTATGTACAATGAGCAGTTCTTC.

This chain uses TRBV7-2 with TRBJ2-2, with D tentatively TRBD1 (6 bases). Looked up from germline, CDR1 is SGHTA and CDR2 is FQGNSA. There are 15 residues in the CDR3. V was clipped by 6 bases and J by 5 bases, with 16 bases between them. CDR3 bases: TGTGCCAGCAGATTAAACAGGGCGGATACCGGGGAGCTGTTTTTT. This encodes CASRLNRADTGELFF.

V gene TRBV3-1 combines with J gene TRBJ1-1; no reliable D call. The V gene's germline CDR1 is LGHDT and CDR2 YNNKEL (reference sequence). The length of the CDR3 is 15 residues. The V gene lost 4 bases and the J gene lost 2 bases, with 14 bases spanning the gap. As DNA, the CDR3 is TGTGCCAGCAGCCGAGGAAGAACAGATAACACTGAAGCTTTCTTT. This codes for CASSRGRTDNTEAFF.

The chain uses TRBV12-3 or TRBV12-4 and TRBJ2-7, with 10 bases lining up with TRBD2. There are 15 residues in the CDR3. Trimming removed 2 bases from V and 2 bases from J; junction bases left unmatched: 3. The CDR3 spells CASSLKTSGPYEQYF. For the CDR3, the DNA is TGTGCCAGCAGTTTAAAGACTAGCGGGCCCTACGAGCAGTACTTC.

CDR3 sequence reads: CASSFRGGVTDTQYF. As DNA, the CDR3 is TGTGCCAGCAGCTTTAGGGGAGGGGTCACAGATACGCAGTATTTT. J is TRBJ2-3 and V is TRBV7-9; TRBD2 aligns across 7 bases. The CDR3 totals 15 residues. Trimming removed 3 bases from V and 2 bases from J; junction bases left unmatched: 5. CDR1 and CDR2 (germline): SEHNR, FQNEAQ (reference sequence). Full variable domain (missing parts from reference TRBV7-9 and TRBJ2-3): DTGVSQNPRHKITKRGQNVTFRCDPISEHNRLYWYRQTLGQGPEFLTYFQNEAQLEKSRLLSDRFSAERPKGSFSTLEIQRTEQGDSAMYLCASSFRGGVTDTQYFGPGTRLTVL.

This chain connects TRBV29-1 to TRBJ2-7, with TRBD2 as a possible D gene (6 bases). The CDR3 length is 13 residues. Germline assignment: CDR1 SQVTM and CDR2 ANQGSEA. V lost 6 bases to trimming and J lost 7 bases, with 19 bases between them. In nucleotides, the CDR3 is TGCAGCGTCGCCGCGGGACTCCGTAATGAGCAGTACTTC. Amino acids: CSVAAGLRNEQYF.

The CDR3 bases are TGTGCCACCAGCAGAGTAAAGTATCACGAGCAGTACTTC. It codes for CATSRVKYHEQYF. The genes are TRBV15 and TRBJ2-7; the D is unclear. The CDR3 sequence is 13 residues long. Germline CDR1 LNHNV, CDR2 YYDKDF (reference sequence). V lost 1 base to trimming and J lost 5 bases, with 9 bases between them.

The rearrangement uses TRBV11-2 and TRBJ2-6, with D uncertain. Trimming removed 5 bases from V and 4 bases from J, with 9 bases in between. Germline CDR1 and CDR2: SGHAT and FQNNGV. The CDR3 has 14 amino acids. CDR3 sequence reads: CASSPSQGANVLTF. CDR3 DNA sequence: TGTGCCAGCAGCCCCAGCCAGGGGGCCAACGTCCTGACTTTC.

In this sample, this clonotype turned up a few times. The CDR3 spells CSARDLGSGSPGTQYF. In nucleotides, the CDR3 is TGCAGTGCTAGAGATCTCGGTAGCGGGAGCCCCGGTACGCAGTATTTT. The chain recombines TRBV20-1 with TRBJ2-3, with 9 bases fitting TRBD2. CDR1 is DFQATT and CDR2 is SNEGSKA in the germline V gene (reference sequence). This CDR3 comprises 16 residues. Trimming removed 0 bases from V and 8 bases from J; junction bases left unmatched: 12.

Comment on this clonotype: This is likely a read error, given that the CDR3 carries no conserved phenylalanine or tryptophan at its end. This chain joins TRBV29-1 and TRBJ2-6, with 10 positions matching TRBD1. Germline trimming cut 4 bases from V and 2 bases from J; bases unmatched to any gene: 8. This CDR3 contains 17 residues. Germline CDR1 SQVTM, CDR2 ANQGSEA. CDR3 in DNA: TGCAGCGTTGGTAGTGGACAGGGGGATCCTGGGGCCAACGTCCTGACTATC. Translated, it gives CSVGSGQGDPGANVLTI.